Listed below are T cell receptor beta chains from one sample, sequenced in a study of blood T cell repertoires in COVID-19. Profiling relied on immunoSEQ multiplex PCR, and the TCRdb table lists in-frame clones only, not all of them. The top ten clones hold 30% to 40% of a sample with approximately 82,000 clones, 82% of them seen once. The sample taken for sequencing was peripheral blood. Receptor source: a woman in her seventies with acute or convalescent COVID-19. Each CDR3 is given with its conserved first and last residue. The D gene is left open where the match is weak. Clone size, where shown, is once, few, many, or a class for clones that have expanded.

J: TRBJ2-3; size: -; V: TRBV2; D: TRBD2; CDR3: CASSMTSGRTTRTDTQYF; DNA: TGTGCCAGCAGTATGACTAGCGGGAGGACTACTCGCACAGATACGCAGTATTTT
J: TRBJ2-7; size: -; V: TRBV13; D: TRBD2; CDR3: CASSEAGGPREQYF; DNA: TGTGCCAGCAGCGAAGCGGGAGGGCCGAGAGAGCAGTACTTC
J: TRBJ1-3; size: -; V: TRBV3-1/TRBV3-2; D: -; CDR3: CASSQAGLREGSGNTIYF; DNA: TGTGCCAGCAGCCAAGCGGGTCTACGGGAAGGCTCTGGAAACACCATATATTTT
J: TRBJ1-6; size: -; V: TRBV27; D: TRBD1; CDR3: CASSLSGQGYSPLHF; DNA: TGTGCCAGCAGTTTATCGGGACAGGGGTATTCACCCCTCCACTTT
J: TRBJ2-1; size: -; V: TRBV7-7; D: -; CDR3: CASSLERLGDEQFF; DNA: TGTGCCAGCAGCTTGGAGCGGCTTGGGGATGAGCAGTTCTTC
J: TRBJ2-7; size: -; V: TRBV6-5; D: TRBD2; CDR3: CASNGAGLYEQYF; DNA: TGTGCCAGCAACGGAGCGGGGCTTTACGAGCAGTACTTC
J: TRBJ1-3; size: -; V: TRBV6-6; D: -; CDR3: CASRGEAGNTIYF; DNA: TGTGCCAGCAGAGGGGAGGCTGGAAACACCATATATTTT
J: TRBJ1-3; size: -; V: TRBV7-3; D: -; CDR3: CASSPGHPDSGNTIYF; DNA: TGTGCCAGCAGCCCGGGACACCCGGACTCTGGAAACACCATATATTTT
J: TRBJ1-2; size: -; V: TRBV6-1; D: -; CDR3: CASSEAGQFGDYGYTF; DNA: TGTGCCAGCAGTGAAGCTGGGCAGTTCGGGGACTATGGCTACACCTTC
J: TRBJ1-2; size: -; V: TRBV2; D: TRBD1; CDR3: CASSEVQGIYGYTF; DNA: TGTGCCAGCAGTGAAGTACAGGGGATCTATGGCTACACCTTC
J: TRBJ1-3; size: once; V: TRBV12-5; D: -; CDR3: CASGLSLGGNTIYF; DNA: TGTGCTAGTGGTTTGTCTCTAGGAGGAAACACCATATATTTT
J: TRBJ1-5; size: -; V: TRBV6-2/TRBV6-3; D: -; CDR3: CASSYGRIGNQPQHF; DNA: TGTGCCAGCAGTTACGGCAGGATAGGCAATCAGCCCCAGCATTTT
J: TRBJ2-1; size: -; V: TRBV5-4; D: -; CDR3: CASSLSSGLRSYNEQFF; DNA: TGTGCCAGCAGCTTATCCTCAGGGTTACGCTCCTACAATGAGCAGTTCTTC
J: TRBJ2-6; size: -; V: TRBV5-1; D: TRBD1; CDR3: CASSSTGTGGHGGANVLTF; DNA: TGCGCCAGCAGCTCAACGGGGACAGGGGGCCATGGTGGGGCCAACGTCCTGACTTTC
J: TRBJ2-7; size: -; V: TRBV7-6; D: -; CDR3: CASSLARGDEQYF; DNA: TGTGCCAGCAGCTTAGCGCGGGGAGACGAGCAGTACTTC
J: TRBJ2-7; size: -; V: TRBV27; D: TRBD1; CDR3: CASSIPGQGGDEQYF; DNA: TGTGCCAGCAGTATTCCGGGACAGGGGGGCGACGAGCAGTACTTC
J: TRBJ2-2; size: -; V: TRBV6-5; D: TRBD1; CDR3: CAGQGQGAAGELFF; DNA: TGTGCCGGCCAGGGACAGGGGGCCGCCGGGGAGCTGTTTTTT
J: TRBJ2-1; size: once; V: TRBV6-6; D: -; CDR3: CAIKDGERYNEQFF; DNA: TGTGCCATCAAGGACGGGGAGCGATACAATGAGCAGTTCTTC
J: TRBJ2-7; size: -; V: TRBV3-1/TRBV3-2; D: TRBD2; CDR3: CASSQGLAGGQSYEQYF; DNA: TGTGCCAGCAGCCAAGGCCTAGCGGGAGGGCAATCCTACGAGCAGTACTTC
J: TRBJ2-7; size: few; V: TRBV2; D: TRBD1; CDR3: CASSGQGADLQYF; DNA: TGTGCCAGCAGTGGACAGGGGGCAGATCTGCAGTACTTC
J: TRBJ2-2; size: -; V: TRBV19; D: TRBD2; CDR3: CASRIPGGRGGTGELFF; DNA: TGTGCCAGTAGGATACCTGGCGGGAGGGGGGGAACCGGGGAGCTGTTTTTT
J: TRBJ1-3; size: once; V: TRBV24-1; D: TRBD1; CDR3: CATSVAGGNTIYF; DNA: TGTGCCACCAGTGTAGCAGGGGGGAACACCATATATTTT
J: TRBJ2-5; size: -; V: TRBV7-9; D: TRBD2; CDR3: CASRGFGGRYQETQYF; DNA: TGTGCCAGCAGGGGGTTTGGCGGGAGGTACCAAGAGACCCAGTACTTC
J: TRBJ2-1; size: -; V: TRBV3-1/TRBV3-2; D: TRBD1; CDR3: CASSQRTGGRFF; DNA: TGTGCTAGCAGCCAGCGGACAGGGGGCCGTTTCTTC
J: TRBJ2-7; size: once; V: TRBV18; D: TRBD1; CDR3: CASSLGQGPYEQYF; DNA: TGTGCCAGCTCACTAGGACAGGGGCCCTACGAGCAGTACTTC
J: TRBJ1-2; size: -; V: TRBV20-1; D: -; CDR3: CSARTRQGYTF; DNA: TGCAGTGCTAGAACCAGACAGGGCTACACCTTC
J: TRBJ2-7; size: -; V: TRBV25-1; D: TRBD1; CDR3: CASSDPGTGAYEQYF; DNA: TGTGCCAGCAGTGATCCCGGGACAGGAGCCTACGAGCAGTACTTC
J: TRBJ1-3; size: -; V: TRBV6-5; D: -; CDR3: CASRAPSSGNTIYF; DNA: TGTGCCAGCAGGGCCCCCAGCTCTGGAAACACCATATATTTT
J: TRBJ2-2; size: few; V: TRBV4-1; D: -; CDR3: CASSQASVGSATTGELFF; DNA: TGCGCCAGCAGCCAAGCATCGGTGGGCTCCGCGACGACCGGGGAGCTGTTTTTT
J: TRBJ2-7; size: many; V: TRBV5-8; D: -; CDR3: CASSLARGSYEQYF; DNA: TGTGCCAGCAGCTTGGCTCGGGGGTCCTACGAGCAGTACTTC
J: TRBJ2-1; size: once; V: TRBV5-1; D: TRBD2; CDR3: CASSSLAGGLNEQFF; DNA: TGCGCCAGCAGCTCACTAGCGGGAGGCCTCAATGAGCAGTTCTTC
J: TRBJ1-1; size: -; V: TRBV19; D: TRBD1; CDR3: CASQPPDRGYTEAFF; DNA: TGTGCCAGCCAACCGCCGGACAGGGGGTACACTGAAGCTTTCTTT
J: TRBJ2-7; size: -; V: TRBV15; D: -; CDR3: CATSREGGGGYEQYF; DNA: TGTGCCACCAGCAGAGAAGGGGGAGGGGGCTACGAGCAGTACTTC
J: TRBJ1-6; size: -; V: TRBV7-9; D: TRBD1; CDR3: CASSPRTGPNSPLHF; DNA: TGTGCCAGCAGCCCGAGGACAGGGCCGAATTCACCCCTCCACTTT
J: TRBJ1-1; size: -; V: TRBV5-6; D: -; CDR3: CASSLETDWEKAFF; DNA: TGTGCCAGCAGCTTGGAGACGGACTGGGAAAAAGCTTTCTTT
J: TRBJ2-7; size: -; V: TRBV10-2; D: TRBD1; CDR3: CASRQTGGLGNEQYF; DNA: TGCGCCAGCAGGCAAACAGGGGGGTTAGGTAACGAGCAGTACTTC